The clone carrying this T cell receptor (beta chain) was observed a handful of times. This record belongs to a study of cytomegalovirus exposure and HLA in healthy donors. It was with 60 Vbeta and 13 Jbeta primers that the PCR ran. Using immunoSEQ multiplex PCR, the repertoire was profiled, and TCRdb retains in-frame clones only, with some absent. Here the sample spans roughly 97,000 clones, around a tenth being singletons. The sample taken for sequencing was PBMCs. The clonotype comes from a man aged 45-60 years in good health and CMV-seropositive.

The CDR3 coding sequence is TGTGCCAGCAGTTACAGCAGGGGGAAGACCCAGTACTTC. Amino acid sequence: CASSYSRGKTQYF. This rearrangement joins TRBV6-5 to TRBJ2-5; 7 positions agree with TRBD1. CDR1 is MNHEY, CDR2 SVGAGI, per germline. V gave up 2 bases and J gave up 6 bases; unmatched junction bases: 3. This CDR3 has 13 residues.